This is a list of T cell receptor beta chains from one sample in a study of blood T cell repertoires in COVID-19. The assay was immunoSEQ multiplex PCR, and TCRdb's table has in-frame clones only and misses some. The data show 15,000 to 20,000 clones, approximately 84% seen once. The sample was peripheral blood. These receptors were collected from a human donor in a cohort sampled during active COVID-19. The CDR3 runs from the conserved cysteine through the conserved F or W. The D gene is left open where the match is weak. Rows may omit the clone size; those that give it use once, few, many or a size class.

J gene,clone size,CDR3 length,V gene,D gene,CDR3 protein,CDR3 DNA
TRBJ2-3,NA,19,TRBV21-1,NA,CASSLQGLSSPPDPDTQYF,TGTGCCAGCAGCTTACAGGGGCTTTCCTCCCCTCCCGACCCAGATACGCAGTATTTT
TRBJ2-3,NA,14,TRBV4-2,NA,CASSQQLGLDTQYF,TGTGCCAGCAGCCAACAACTAGGGCTGGATACGCAGTATTTT
TRBJ1-2,NA,15,TRBV19,NA,CASSIYSTVNYGYTF,TGTGCCAGTAGTATATACTCGACAGTTAACTATGGCTACACCTTC
TRBJ2-7,NA,15,TRBV5-1,TRBD2,CASSLPTSGRYEQYF,TGCGCCAGCAGCTTACCGACTAGCGGGAGGTACGAGCAGTACTTC
TRBJ1-1,NA,13,TRBV11-2,NA,CASSLSMNTEAFF,TGTGCCAGCAGCTTATCAATGAACACTGAAGCTTTCTTT
TRBJ2-2,NA,17,TRBV5-6,TRBD2,CASSAPHSGGATGELFF,TGTGCCAGCAGCGCCCCCCATAGCGGGGGGGCAACCGGGGAGCTGTTTTTT
TRBJ2-3,NA,16,TRBV15,TRBD1,CATSSWTGGVSDTQYF,TGTGCCACCAGCAGTTGGACAGGGGGCGTTTCAGATACGCAGTATTTT
TRBJ1-1,NA,12,TRBV11-3,NA,CASRQGHTEAFF,TGTGCCAGCCGGCAGGGCCACACTGAAGCTTTCTTT
TRBJ2-1,NA,15,TRBV28,TRBD2,CASSSWTSGIDEQFF,TGTGCCAGCAGTTCTTGGACTAGCGGGATTGATGAGCAGTTCTTC
TRBJ2-2,NA,11,TRBV5-8,NA,CASSVGWELFF,TGTGCCAGCAGCGTCGGGTGGGAGCTGTTTTTT
TRBJ2-7,NA,16,TRBV2,TRBD2,CASTGTSGGPSYEQYF,TGTGCCAGCACTGGGACTAGCGGGGGGCCTTCTTACGAGCAGTACTTC
TRBJ1-1,NA,15,TRBV19,NA,CASRPPGAEYTEAFF,TGTGCCAGTAGGCCCCCAGGGGCGGAGTACACTGAAGCTTTCTTT
TRBJ2-7,NA,14,TRBV6-5,TRBD1,CASSYRTGAFEQYF,TGTGCCAGCAGTTACCGGACAGGGGCGTTCGAGCAGTACTTC
TRBJ2-3,NA,18,TRBV7-8,NA,CASSFPPGSGPRTDTQYF,TGTGCCAGCAGCTTCCCCCCGGGGAGTGGCCCCCGCACAGATACGCAGTATTTT
TRBJ2-1,NA,14,TRBV28,TRBD2,CATTGTSGGNEQFF,TGTGCCACCACCGGGACTAGCGGGGGTAATGAGCAGTTCTTC
TRBJ1-5,once,14,TRBV2,TRBD1,CASTSGTEINPQHF,TGTGCCAGCACCTCCGGGACAGAAATCAACCCCCAGCATTTT
TRBJ2-1,NA,14,TRBV5-1,TRBD1,CASSSGQGYNEQFF,TGCGCCAGCAGCTCCGGACAGGGCTACAATGAGCAGTTCTTC
TRBJ2-3,NA,14,TRBV3-1/TRBV3-2,TRBD2,CASRKRGYTDTQYF,TGTGCCAGCAGAAAGCGGGGCTACACAGATACGCAGTATTTT
TRBJ2-3,NA,16,TRBV6-6,TRBD2,CASHPARLAGTDTQYF,TGTGCCAGCCATCCCGCCCGGCTAGCGGGCACAGATACGCAGTATTTT
TRBJ2-2,NA,16,TRBV4-3,TRBD1,CASSQERTGGIGELFF,TGCGCCAGCAGCCAAGAACGGACAGGGGGCATCGGGGAGCTGTTTTTT
TRBJ2-6,NA,16,TRBV4-2,NA,CASSQDGLSGANVLTF,TGTGCCAGCAGCCAAGATGGGCTGTCTGGGGCCAACGTCCTGACTTTC
TRBJ2-5,NA,15,TRBV6-5,TRBD1,CASSEGQGVQETQYF,TGTGCCAGCAGCGAGGGACAGGGAGTACAAGAGACCCAGTACTTC
TRBJ2-2,NA,18,TRBV11-2,TRBD2,CASSFPTSGGAFTGELFF,TGTGCCAGCAGCTTCCCCACTAGCGGGGGGGCATTTACCGGGGAGCTGTTTTTT
TRBJ1-4,NA,16,TRBV2,TRBD1,CASSEAGDRRNEKLFF,TGTGCCAGCAGTGAAGCAGGGGACAGGCGAAATGAAAAACTGTTTTTT
TRBJ2-1,NA,12,TRBV7-9,NA,CASSFPGNEQFF,TGTGCCAGCAGCTTTCCAGGCAATGAGCAGTTCTTC